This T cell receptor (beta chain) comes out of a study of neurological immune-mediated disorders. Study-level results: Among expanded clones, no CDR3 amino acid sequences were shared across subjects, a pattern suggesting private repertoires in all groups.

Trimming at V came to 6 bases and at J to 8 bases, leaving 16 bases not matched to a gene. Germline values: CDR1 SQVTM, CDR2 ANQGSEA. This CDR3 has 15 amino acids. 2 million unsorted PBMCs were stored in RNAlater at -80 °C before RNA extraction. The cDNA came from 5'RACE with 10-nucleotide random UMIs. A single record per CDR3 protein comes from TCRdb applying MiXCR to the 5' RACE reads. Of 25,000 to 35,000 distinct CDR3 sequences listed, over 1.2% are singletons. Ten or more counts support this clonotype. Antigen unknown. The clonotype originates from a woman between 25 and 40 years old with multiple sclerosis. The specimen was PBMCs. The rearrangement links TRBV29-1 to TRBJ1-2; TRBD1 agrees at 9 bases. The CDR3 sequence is CSVDKRQGGNEGYTF. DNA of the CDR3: TGCAGCGTAGATAAACGACAGGGGGGAAATGAAGGCTACACCTTC.